Presented here are 2 T cell receptor beta chains from one specimen sequenced in a study of T cell responses to AZD1222 COVID-19 vaccine. TCRdb keeps only in-frame clones here, not all; method: immunoSEQ multiplex PCR. Of more than 150,000 clones listed, around nine tenths are singletons. The specimen was peripheral blood, collected on day 0 of AZD1222 vaccination. The receptors shown here come from an adult in good health.

V usage is TRBV7-8 and J usage is TRBJ2-6, with a possible D match to TRBD1 (5 bases). Trimming shortened V by 6 bases and J by 0 bases, and 12 bases separated the two germline ends. CDR1 SGHVS and CDR2 FQNEAQ come from the germline V gene. The CDR3 spans 16 residues. In nucleotides, the CDR3 is TGTGCCAGCAGGTATCAGGGATACTCTGGGGCCAACGTCCTGACTTTC. Its protein product is CASRYQGYSGANVLTF.

CDR3 sequence reads: CASSPPDRGMNTEAFF. DNA for the CDR3: TGTGCCAGCAGCCCCCCCGACCGGGGCATGAACACTGAAGCTTTCTTT. The chain has TRBV5-4 and TRBJ1-1, with a possible D match to TRBD1 (5 bases). V shed 4 bases and J shed 0 bases, with 16 bases lying between them. The CDR3 runs to 16 residues. Germline V CDR1 and CDR2: SGHNT, YYREEE (reference sequence).